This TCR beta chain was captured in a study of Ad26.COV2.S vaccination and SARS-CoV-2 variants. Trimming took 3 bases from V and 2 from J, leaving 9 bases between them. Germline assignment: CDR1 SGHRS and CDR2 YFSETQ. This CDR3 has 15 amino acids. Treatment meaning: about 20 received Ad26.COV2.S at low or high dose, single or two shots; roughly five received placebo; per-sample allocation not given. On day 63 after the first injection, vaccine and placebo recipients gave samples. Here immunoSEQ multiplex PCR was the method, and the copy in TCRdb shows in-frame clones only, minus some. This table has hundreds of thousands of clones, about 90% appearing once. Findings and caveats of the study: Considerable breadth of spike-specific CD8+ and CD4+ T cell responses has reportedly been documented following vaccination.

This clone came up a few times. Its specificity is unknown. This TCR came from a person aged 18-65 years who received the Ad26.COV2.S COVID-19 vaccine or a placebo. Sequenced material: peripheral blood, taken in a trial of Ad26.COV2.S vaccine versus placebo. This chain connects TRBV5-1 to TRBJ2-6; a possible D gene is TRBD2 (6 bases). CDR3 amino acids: CASSWEVAGANVLTF. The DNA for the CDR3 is TGCGCCAGCAGCTGGGAGGTGGCTGGGGCCAACGTCCTGACTTTC.